One sample yielded the 23 T cell receptor beta chains listed below, sequenced in a study of cytomegalovirus exposure and HLA in healthy donors. PCR employed 60 Vbeta and 13 Jbeta primers. Using immunoSEQ multiplex PCR, the repertoire was profiled, and TCRdb retains in-frame clones only, with some absent. The record lists some 120,000 clones, of which the ten most abundant hold 1.5% to 2%. Sequencing was performed on PBMCs. The receptors were sampled from an older woman in good health and CMV-seronegative.

The CDR3 reads CASSLNIGGSGNTIYF. The CDR3 nucleotides read TGTGCCAGCAGTTTAAATATCGGGGGATCTGGAAACACCATATATTTT. The chain employs TRBV28 and TRBJ1-3; D perhaps matches TRBD1 (5 bases). Trimming pared 2 bases from V and 1 base from J, leaving 12 bases between. The germline V gene has CDR1 MDHEN and CDR2 SYDVKM. The CDR3 runs 16 residues.

The chain uses TRBV10-3 and TRBJ1-5; no definite D call. This CDR3 region has 15 residues. Germline CDR1 is ENHRY and CDR2 is SYGVKD. V was cut by 6 bases and J by 6 bases, with 18 bases left in between. CDR3 in amino acids: CAISNRDVGSQPQHF. As DNA, the CDR3 is TGTGCCATCAGCAATCGGGATGTAGGAAGTCAGCCCCAGCATTTT.

J is TRBJ2-5 and V is TRBV11-2; a possible D gene is TRBD2 (6 bases). The length of the CDR3 is 15 residues. Per germline, CDR1 SGHAT and CDR2 FQNNGV. V lost 4 bases to trimming and J lost 4 bases, with 16 bases between them. The CDR3 sequence: CASSSGLSPSETQYF. The CDR3 DNA reads TGTGCCAGCAGCTCCGGACTAAGCCCATCAGAGACCCAGTACTTC.

The chain couples TRBV7-3 to TRBJ2-1; 9 bases align to TRBD2. Germline assignment: CDR1 SGHTA and CDR2 FQGTGA. V shed 4 bases, J shed 8 bases, and the junction held 12 bases outside the gene matches. The CDR3 length is 16 residues. The CDR3 reads CASSSRGGTSLDEQFF. CDR3 DNA: TGTGCCAGCAGCTCCAGAGGAGGGACTAGCCTCGATGAGCAGTTCTTC.

The chain has TRBV6-5 and TRBJ2-2; D possibly corresponds to TRBD1 (6 bases). Germline V gene data show CDR1 as MNHEY and CDR2 as SVGAGI. This CDR3 region has 15 residues. V shed 5 bases and J shed 7 bases, with 17 bases lying between them. The CDR3: CASSTFLAGDGELFF. CDR3 in DNA: TGTGCCAGCAGTACCTTCTTAGCAGGGGACGGGGAGCTGTTTTTT.

V gene TRBV7-9 combines with J gene TRBJ2-7; D remains ambiguous. Trimming stripped 1 base from V and 3 bases from J, with 10 bases between. The CDR3 consists of 14 residues. CDR1 SEHNR and CDR2 FQNEAQ come from the germline V gene (reference sequence). The CDR3 coding sequence is TGTGCCAGCAGCTTAGTCGAGCGTGGCTACGAGCAGTACTTC. Its protein is CASSLVERGYEQYF.

This chain uses TRBV4-1 with TRBJ2-3, with D tentatively TRBD2 (6 bases). CDR1 and CDR2 from the germline V gene are MGHRA and YSYEKL. The CDR3 is made up of 14 amino acids. V was cut by 1 base and J by 5 bases, with 10 bases left in between. The CDR3: CASSQVVSGDTQYF. The CDR3 region has the DNA TGCGCCAGCAGCCAAGTTGTTAGCGGAGATACGCAGTATTTT.

The V and J genes are TRBV7-9 and TRBJ2-7; 7 bases line up with TRBD1. Trimming took 4 bases from V and 0 from J; bases not matched to a gene: 3. Germline values: CDR1 SEHNR, CDR2 FQNEAQ (reference sequence). The CDR3 totals 14 residues. The CDR3 DNA follows: TGTGCCAGCAGCTGGACAGGACCCTCCTACGAGCAGTACTTC. This encodes CASSWTGPSYEQYF.

The gene calls are TRBV7-3 and TRBJ2-7; TRBD2 agrees at 8 bases. J gave up 1 base and V 4 bases, and 6 bases lay outside the gene matches. Germline CDR1 and CDR2: SGHTA and FQGTGA. This CDR3 has 15 residues. The CDR3 sequence is CASSSRAGASYEQYF. The CDR3 bases are TGTGCCAGCAGCTCTAGAGCGGGGGCTTCCTACGAGCAGTACTTC.

This chain joins TRBV18 and TRBJ2-5; the D gene is possibly TRBD2 (6 bases). With 0 bases removed from V and 4 bases from J, the gap between germline ends came to 6 bases. Looked up from germline, CDR1 is KGHSH and CDR2 is LQKENI. The CDR3 has 13 residues. CDR3 in amino acids: CASSPPGGETQYF. CDR3 bases: TGTGCCAGCTCACCACCGGGGGGAGAGACCCAGTACTTC.

The J gene is TRBJ2-3, the V gene TRBV7-9; no clear D gene. The germline V gene encodes CDR1 SEHNR and CDR2 FQNEAQ (reference sequence). With 10 bases removed from V and 5 bases from J, the gap between germline ends came to 10 bases. The CDR3 totals 11 residues. The CDR3 DNA reads as TGTGCCACGTCGTTGTTAGATACGCAGTATTTT. Its protein product is CATSLLDTQYF.

The gene calls are TRBV19 and TRBJ1-6, with 8 bases lining up with TRBD1. This CDR3 spans 15 amino acids. Germline trimming cut 4 bases from V and 8 bases from J; bases unmatched to any gene: 7. Germline-derived CDR1 and CDR2 are LNHDA and SQIVND (reference sequence). As DNA, the CDR3 is TGTGCCAGTAGTACCCAGGGGGCCGAATATTCACCCCTCCACTTT. Amino acids: CASSTQGAEYSPLHF.

In regard to this clone: The junction and the germline gene differ at one end; a read error may be behind it. This chain joins TRBV5-4 and TRBJ2-5, with 9 bases matching TRBD2. This CDR3 contains 18 residues. The germline gives CDR1 SGHNT, CDR2 YYREEE (reference sequence). In nucleotides, the CDR3 is TGTGCCAGCAGCTTGCGGCGGGGGGGACCCGGCCTCCAAGAGACCCGGTACTTC. Encoded protein: CASSLRRGGPGLQETRYF.

The chain combines TRBV5-4 with TRBJ2-5; D is undetermined. The germline V gene has CDR1 SGHNT and CDR2 YYREEE (reference sequence). The CDR3 loop spans 12 amino acids. Trimming stripped 5 bases from V and 2 bases from J, with 7 bases between. In DNA, the CDR3 is TGTGCCAGCAGTACACGACAAGAGACCCAGTACTTC. Its translation: CASSTRQETQYF.

V is TRBV7-8 and J is TRBJ1-4; 9 nucleotides line up with TRBD1. Germline CDR1 is SGHVS and CDR2 is FQNEAQ. This CDR3 has 15 amino acids. V lost 0 bases to trimming and J lost 7 bases; unmatched junction nucleotides: 3. The CDR3, as DNA: TGTGCCAGCAGCTTAGCCGGGACAGGGATTGAAAAACTGTTTTTT. Protein product: CASSLAGTGIEKLFF.

V and J are TRBV7-9 and TRBJ2-7; TRBD2 aligns across 7 bases. CDR3 size: 12 residues. V was clipped by 5 bases and J by 13 bases; unmatched bases: 11. Per the germline V gene, CDR1 is SEHNR and CDR2 is FQNEAQ (reference sequence). In DNA form, the CDR3 reads TGTGCCAGCAGCCACCCTCGGGGGGAGAACTACTTC. Amino acids: CASSHPRGENYF. Supplemented by reference TRBV7-9 and TRBJ2-7, the full variable domain reads DTGVSQNPRHKITKRGQNVTFRCDPISEHNRLYWYRQTLGQGPEFLTYFQNEAQLEKSRLLSDRFSAERPKGSFSTLEIQRTEQGDSAMYLCASSHPRGENYFGPGTRLTVT.

The gene calls are TRBV28 and TRBJ2-3; D ambiguous. Germline loops: CDR1 MDHEN, CDR2 SYDVKM. V was shortened by 6 bases and J by 0 bases, with 4 bases between the two germline ends. The CDR3 has 12 residues. For the CDR3, the DNA is TGTGCCAGCAGCCGGAGCACAGATACGCAGTATTTT. Its protein is CASSRSTDTQYF.

CDR3 sequence reads: CASSPGTRNTGELFF. The CDR3 DNA reads as TGCGCCAGCAGCCCCGGGACTAGGAACACCGGGGAGCTGTTTTTT. The chain carries TRBV5-1 and TRBJ2-2, with 8 bases fitting TRBD2. J lost 1 base, V lost 4 bases, and 3 bases had no gene match. Germline V gene lookup returns CDR1 SGHRS and CDR2 YFSETQ. The CDR3 is 15 residues long.

This chain uses TRBV7-9 with TRBJ1-4; 9 positions agree with TRBD1. Germline V lookup: CDR1 SEHNR, CDR2 FQNEAQ (reference sequence). The CDR3 consists of 17 residues. The V segment lost 1 base and the J segment 5 bases; nucleotides outside the gene matches: 8. DNA for the CDR3: TGTGCCAGCAGCTTAGATCTTATAGGGACAGGGAATGAAAAACTGTTTTTT. Translation: CASSLDLIGTGNEKLFF.

This chain connects TRBV5-4 to TRBJ1-1, with TRBD1 as a possible D gene (5 bases). Germline V gene data show CDR1 as SGHNT and CDR2 as YYREEE (reference sequence). The CDR3 contains 15 residues. Trimming cost V 3 bases and J 1 base, with 13 bases left between them. CDR3 sequence (DNA): TGTGCCAGCAGCTCCAGGGCGGTGGGGAACACTGAAGCTTTCTTT. It encodes CASSSRAVGNTEAFF. Using reference TRBV5-4 and TRBJ1-1 for the parts outside the CDR3, the full variable domain is ETGVTQSPTHLIKTRGQQVTLRCSSQSGHNTVSWYQQALGQGPQFIFQYYREEENGRGNFPPRFSGLQFPNYSSELNVNALELDDSALYLCASSSRAVGNTEAFFGQGTRLTVV.

The rearrangement links TRBV7-9 to TRBJ1-1, with TRBD1 as a possible D gene (6 bases). Germline V CDR1 and CDR2: SEHNR, FQNEAQ (reference sequence). V was pared by 3 bases and J by 4 bases, with 9 bases between. This CDR3 is built from 13 residues. This CDR3 is CASSLRGTTEAFF. As DNA, the CDR3 is TGTGCCAGCAGCTTGAGGGGGACCACTGAAGCTTTCTTT.

This chain joins TRBV30 and TRBJ2-5; 8 nucleotides agree with TRBD2. TRBJ2-7 matches the DNA end more closely, so the J call is doubtful. This CDR3 comprises 16 residues. Germline V lookup: CDR1 GTSNPN, CDR2 SVGIG (reference sequence). This CDR3 reads CAWSGLSAGVGYEQYF. The CDR3 nucleotides read TGTGCCTGGAGTGGGCTCTCAGCGGGAGTGGGCTACGAGCAGTACTTC.

The V call is TRBV5-1, the J call TRBJ2-7, with 12 nucleotides matching TRBD1. The V gene's germline CDR1 is SGHRS and CDR2 YFSETQ. Unmatched junction bases numbered 4, after V lost 0 bases and J lost 9 bases. The CDR3 spans 14 residues. The CDR3 region is CASSLAGQGAPQYF. DNA for the CDR3: TGCGCCAGCAGCTTGGCGGGACAGGGGGCCCCGCAGTACTTC.